The 29 T cell receptor beta chains reported below all come from one sample, sequenced in a study of OX40 agonist ivuxolimab in advanced cancers. Sequencing was performed with immunoSEQ multiplex PCR; in TCRdb, only in-frame clones are kept and a portion is missing. Altogether about 70,000 clones are present, 80% to 95% being singletons, with the ten largest covering less than 10%. The sample was CD4+ or CD8+ T cells sorted from blood, taken in a trial of the OX40 agonist ivuxolimab. The source is an adult with an advanced solid tumor such as melanoma, head and neck, liver or kidney cancer.

This clone was detected only once. The J gene is TRBJ2-3, the V gene TRBV7-9; 13 bases are shared with TRBD2. In germline, CDR1 is SEHNR, CDR2 FQNEAQ (reference sequence). CDR3 length: 18 residues. V trimming: 3 bases; J trimming: 2 bases; junction bases outside the gene matches: 8. The CDR3 here is CASSLGTSGIAHTDTQYF. Here the CDR3 DNA reads TGTGCCAGCAGCTTGGGGACTAGCGGGATTGCCCACACAGATACGCAGTATTTT.

This clone has only one observation. The V call is TRBV11-2, the J call TRBJ1-1; D perhaps matches TRBD1 (5 bases). The V end was cut by 4 bases, the J end by 5 bases, with 8 bases between. Germline lookup yields CDR1 SGHAT and CDR2 FQNNGV. The CDR3 has 12 amino acids. CDR3 protein: CASSSWGTEAFF. The CDR3, as DNA: TGTGCCAGCAGCTCCTGGGGGACTGAAGCTTTCTTT.

The rearrangement uses TRBV21-1 and TRBJ2-1; TRBD2 is the table's D call and was not checked against the DNA. TRBV21-1 is reported as a pseudogene. The CDR3 is 18 residues long. The CDR3 bases are TGTGCCAGCAGCAAAGAGGAGTTTCTAGCGGGTTTCTACAATGAGCAGTTCTTC. Amino acids: CASSKEEFLAGFYNEQFF.

The chain has TRBV7-2 and TRBJ2-7; TRBD2 might be the D (5 bases). The CDR3 is 16 residues long. The V gene lost 6 bases and the J gene lost 3 bases, with 21 bases spanning the gap. Germline-derived CDR1 and CDR2 are SGHTA and FQGNSA. The CDR3 DNA reads TGTGCCAGCAGGCAGGACGGAGGCCTTAATTACTACGAGCAGTACTTC. Protein sequence: CASRQDGGLNYYEQYF.

The CDR3 here is CASSLRGGGEQFF. The CDR3 DNA follows: TGTGCCAGCAGCCTTAGGGGAGGGGGTGAGCAGTTCTTC. This rearrangement joins TRBV13 to TRBJ2-1, with a weak D call TRBD2 (7 bases). V lost 5 bases and J 9 bases, leaving 14 bases between the germline ends. Germline values: CDR1 PRHDT, CDR2 FYEKMQ (reference sequence). The CDR3 consists of 13 residues.

The V and J genes are TRBV14 and TRBJ2-5; 10 bases are shared with TRBD2. Trimming removed 4 bases from V and 4 bases from J; junction bases left unmatched: 3. The germline V gene has CDR1 SGHDN and CDR2 FVKESK. CDR3 size: 14 residues. In DNA, the CDR3 is TGTGCCAGCAGCCCCGGGACTAGCGTAGAGACCCAGTACTTC. Its protein is CASSPGTSVETQYF.

J is TRBJ2-1 and V is TRBV27, with 7 bases aligning to TRBD1. Per germline, CDR1 MNHEY and CDR2 SMNVEV (reference sequence). The CDR3 totals 15 residues. Losses at the gene ends were 7 bases for V and 6 bases for J; bases not matched to a gene: 12. CDR3 amino acids: CASTLGVGGSNEQFF. The CDR3 nucleotides read TGTGCCAGCACCCTGGGGGTAGGGGGCTCCAATGAGCAGTTCTTC.

This clone has more than one count but fewer than ten. V gene TRBV10-1 combines with J gene TRBJ1-6; D is possibly TRBD1 (5 bases). V shed 0 bases and J shed 9 bases, with 12 bases lying between them. Germline assignment: CDR1 WNHNN and CDR2 SYGVQD (reference sequence). This CDR3 spans 15 amino acids. The CDR3 spells CASSESIIGGSPLHF. CDR3 in DNA: TGCGCCAGCAGTGAGTCGATTATTGGGGGTTCACCCCTCCACTTT.

The V gene is TRBV11-3, the J gene TRBJ2-5; D possibly matches TRBD1 or TRBD2 (5 bases each). This CDR3 has 17 amino acids. Per germline, CDR1 SGHNT and CDR2 YENEEA. Trimming removed 0 bases at V and 4 bases at J, with 18 bases between. CDR3 sequence: CASSLDGPGTVGETQYF. Here the CDR3 DNA reads TGTGCCAGCAGCTTAGATGGCCCAGGGACGGTAGGAGAGACCCAGTACTTC.

V and J are TRBV30 and TRBJ2-5, with TRBD1 matching 7 bases. In germline, CDR1 is GTSNPN, CDR2 SVGIG (reference sequence). The J segment lost 1 base and the V segment lost 4 bases, leaving 6 bases of the junction unmatched. The CDR3 covers 14 residues. As DNA, the CDR3 is TGTGCCTGGAACCGACAGGGTGGCCAAGAGACCCAGTACTTC. It translates to CAWNRQGGQETQYF.

This sequence joins TRBV5-5 and TRBJ1-6; weak D call: TRBD1 (5 bases). Trimming took 4 bases from V and 3 from J, leaving 17 bases between them. In germline, CDR1 is SGHKS, CDR2 YYEKEE (reference sequence). The CDR3 loop spans 17 amino acids. This chain's CDR3 is CASSSGTDAGYNSPLHF. The CDR3 coding sequence is TGTGCCAGCAGCAGCGGGACGGACGCTGGCTATAATTCACCCCTCCACTTT.

This clone was recorded only once. CDR3 amino acids: CASSLDREVDGYTF. CDR3 sequence (DNA): TGTGCCAGCAGCTTAGACAGGGAGGTGGATGGCTACACCTTC. V usage is TRBV7-9 and J usage is TRBJ1-2; TRBD1 might be the D (6 bases). The CDR3 has 14 amino acids. In germline, CDR1 is SEHNR, CDR2 FQNEAQ (reference sequence). Trimming left V 1 base short and J 6 bases short, with 12 bases between.

This clone turned up a few times. The J gene is TRBJ1-2, the V gene TRBV4-3; D is uncertain. V lost 0 bases to trimming and J lost 5 bases, with 16 bases between them. The CDR3 is made up of 16 amino acids. Germline V gives CDR1 LGHNA, CDR2 YSLEER. The DNA for the CDR3 is TGCGCCAGCAGCCAAGATAAGGCCCAGGACCCTTATGGCTACACCTTC. The encoded protein is CASSQDKAQDPYGYTF.

The genes are TRBV28 and TRBJ2-7, with D perhaps TRBD2 (6 bases). The V gene lost 3 bases and the J gene lost 2 bases, with 11 bases spanning the gap. Germline V gives CDR1 MDHEN, CDR2 SYDVKM. The CDR3 totals 14 residues. CDR3 nucleotides: TGTGCCAGCAGTTTCTTCGCGGGGCCCTACGAGCAGTACTTC. This encodes CASSFFAGPYEQYF.

The chain couples TRBV5-6 to TRBJ2-7, with D perhaps matching TRBD1 (7 bases). In germline, CDR1 is SGHDT, CDR2 YYEEEE. Trimming took off 6 bases at V and 6 bases at J, with 19 bases between the two ends. This CDR3 region has 14 residues. The CDR3 sequence: CASTQSRGAREQYF. CDR3 sequence (DNA): TGTGCCAGCACTCAGTCCAGGGGGGCCCGCGAGCAGTACTTC.

The chain uses TRBV6-6 and TRBJ2-5, with TRBD1 identical over 7 bases. Germline V CDR1 and CDR2: MNHNY, SVGAGI (reference sequence). The CDR3 runs to 12 residues. V lost 8 bases to trimming and J lost 2 bases; unmatched junction nucleotides: 2. The CDR3 DNA is TGTGCCAGCGAGGGGGCTCAAGAGACCCAGTACTTC. Amino acids: CASEGAQETQYF.

CDR3 DNA: TGTGCCAGCAGTTACTCGTCGGGGGGCACAGATACGCAGTATTTT. This codes for CASSYSSGGTDTQYF. This chain uses TRBV6-6 with TRBJ2-3; D possibly corresponds to TRBD2 (6 bases). V was trimmed by 0 bases and J by 1 base, leaving 8 bases between them. Germline CDR1 is MNHNY and CDR2 is SVGAGI (reference sequence). The CDR3 spans 15 residues.

This clone was seen more than once but under ten times. This chain uses TRBV4-1 with TRBJ1-2; D is possibly TRBD1 (5 bases). The CDR3 loop spans 15 amino acids. V was cut by 1 base and J by 8 bases, with 17 bases left in between. The germline gives CDR1 MGHRA, CDR2 YSYEKL. In DNA, the CDR3 is TGCGCCAGCAGCCAAGTTGGCGGGGGATTTGGAGGCTACACCTTC. Its translation: CASSQVGGGFGGYTF.

Here the CDR3 DNA reads TGTGCCAGCAGCCCCCGTTTGGCTAGCGGGGGAAGTACCTACAATGAGCAGTTCTTC. It encodes CASSPRLASGGSTYNEQFF. The chain couples TRBV7-9 to TRBJ2-1; 10 positions match TRBD2. V dropped 5 bases and J dropped 2; count of bases not matched to a gene: 15. Germline V CDR1 and CDR2: SEHNR, FQNEAQ (reference sequence). This CDR3 is 19 amino acids long.

The chain joins TRBV27 to TRBJ2-1, with 7 positions matching TRBD1. Germline V gene data show CDR1 as MNHEY and CDR2 as SMNVEV (reference sequence). This CDR3 region has 13 residues. V shed 6 bases and J 9 bases; nucleotides not matched to a gene: 8. The CDR3 DNA reads TGTGCCAGCAGGGAACAGGGGTGGGGTGAGCAGTTCTTC. It yields the protein CASREQGWGEQFF.

The chain combines TRBV2 with TRBJ2-3, with a possible D match to TRBD1 (5 bases). Deletions cut 7 bases from V and 5 bases from J, with 19 bases between. The V gene's germline CDR1 is SNHLY and CDR2 FYNNEI. This CDR3 region has 15 residues. CDR3 sequence (DNA): TGTGCCAGCACCGAGGTAGGGGCTTTAGAAGATACGCAGTATTTT. This gives the protein CASTEVGALEDTQYF.

The chain joins TRBV5-8 to TRBJ1-5; D remains ambiguous. CDR1 is SGHTS, CDR2 YDEGEE, per germline. V gave up 4 bases and J gave up 1 base, with 12 bases separating them. The CDR3 is 15 residues long. In DNA, the CDR3 is TGTGCCAGCAGCGACCCGCGACGGAGCAATCAGCCCCAGCATTTT. This sequence encodes CASSDPRRSNQPQHF.

The chain is built from TRBV10-2 and TRBJ1-6; 8 bases match TRBD1. Looked up from germline, CDR1 is WSHSY and CDR2 is SAAADI. Losses at the gene ends were 4 bases for V and 8 bases for J; bases not matched to a gene: 4. The CDR3 loop spans 14 amino acids. The CDR3 here is CASSGGQVDSPLHF. The CDR3 DNA is TGCGCCAGCAGTGGGGGACAGGTAGATTCACCCCTCCACTTT.

CDR3 loop: CASSETGGRETQYF. CDR3 DNA: TGTGCCAGCAGTGAAACGGGGGGGAGAGAGACCCAGTACTTC. This rearrangement joins TRBV2 to TRBJ2-5; the match to TRBD2 covers 8 bases. V was pared by 2 bases and J by 4 bases, with 3 bases of the junction left unmatched. The CDR3 covers 14 residues. The germline V gene encodes CDR1 SNHLY and CDR2 FYNNEI.

V is TRBV21-1 and J is TRBJ1-2; the table's D call of TRBD1 was not tested on the DNA. TRBV21-1 is a documented pseudogene. This CDR3 spans 16 amino acids. Written as DNA, the CDR3 is TGTGCCAGCTACAAGGGGCAGGGGGTTCTCGGCTATGGCTACACCTTC. As protein: CASYKGQGVLGYGYTF.

The genes are TRBV7-6 and TRBJ2-1, with D perhaps TRBD2 (7 bases). Trimming took 5 bases from V and 8 from J, leaving 22 bases between them. The CDR3 has 16 residues. Germline V gene sequence: CDR1 SGHVS, CDR2 FNYEAQ. The DNA for the CDR3 is TGTGCCAGCAGCCTTGAACAGGGACTATTAATTGATGAGCAGTTCTTC. It specifies CASSLEQGLLIDEQFF.

This clone was seen once. The CDR3 coding sequence is TGTGCCAGCAGTGCAGGCAGCACAGATACGCAGTATTTT. It yields the protein CASSAGSTDTQYF. The chain is built from TRBV6-4 and TRBJ2-3, with D unresolved. V was pared by 4 bases and J by 0 bases, with 5 bases between. The CDR3 runs to 13 residues. Germline CDR1 and CDR2: MRHNA and SNTAGT.

This rearrangement joins TRBV7-7 to TRBJ2-5; 9 bases are shared with TRBD1. Germline loops: CDR1 SSHAT, CDR2 FNYEAQ (reference sequence). This CDR3 is 15 amino acids long. V lost 3 bases to trimming and J lost 1 base; unmatched junction nucleotides: 3. This CDR3 reads CASSFVQGAQETQYF. The CDR3 coding sequence is TGTGCCAGCAGCTTCGTACAGGGGGCCCAAGAGACCCAGTACTTC.

The rearrangement links TRBV5-6 to TRBJ2-7, with 7 bases matching TRBD1. The germline V gene has CDR1 SGHDT and CDR2 YYEEEE. J gave up 4 bases and V 4 bases, and 8 bases lay outside the gene matches. The CDR3 is 14 amino acids. CDR3 loop: CASSPGTDGYEQYF. The CDR3 DNA reads as TGTGCCAGCAGCCCCGGGACAGACGGATACGAGCAGTACTTC. Based on the CDR3 plus reference TRBV5-6 and TRBJ2-7, the full variable domain is DAGVTQSPTHLIKTRGQQVTLRCSPKSGHDTVSWYQQALGQGPQFIFQYYEEEERQRGNFPDRFSGHQFPNYSSELNVNALLLGDSALYLCASSPGTDGYEQYFGPGTRLTVT.